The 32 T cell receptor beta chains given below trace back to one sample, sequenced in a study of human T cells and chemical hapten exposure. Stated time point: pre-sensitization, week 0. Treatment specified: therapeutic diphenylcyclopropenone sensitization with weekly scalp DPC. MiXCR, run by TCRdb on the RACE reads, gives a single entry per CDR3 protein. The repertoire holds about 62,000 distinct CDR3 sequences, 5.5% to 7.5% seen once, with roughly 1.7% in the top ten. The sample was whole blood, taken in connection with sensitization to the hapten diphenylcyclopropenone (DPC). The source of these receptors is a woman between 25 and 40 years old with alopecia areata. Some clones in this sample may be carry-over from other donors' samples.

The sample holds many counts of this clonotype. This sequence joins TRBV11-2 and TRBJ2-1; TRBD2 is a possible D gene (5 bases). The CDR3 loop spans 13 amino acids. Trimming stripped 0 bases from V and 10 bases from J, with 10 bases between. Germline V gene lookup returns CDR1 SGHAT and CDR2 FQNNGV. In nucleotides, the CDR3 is TGTGCCAGCAGCTTAGAGTGGGGAGCAGAGCAGTTCTTC. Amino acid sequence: CASSLEWGAEQFF.

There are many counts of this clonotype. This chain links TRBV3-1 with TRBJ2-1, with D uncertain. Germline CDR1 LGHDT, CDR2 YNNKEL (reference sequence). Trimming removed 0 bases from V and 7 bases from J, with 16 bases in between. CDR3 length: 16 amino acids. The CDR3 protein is CASSQEWIVGGNEQFF. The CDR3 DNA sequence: TGTGCCAGCAGCCAAGAATGGATTGTAGGTGGAAATGAGCAGTTCTTC.

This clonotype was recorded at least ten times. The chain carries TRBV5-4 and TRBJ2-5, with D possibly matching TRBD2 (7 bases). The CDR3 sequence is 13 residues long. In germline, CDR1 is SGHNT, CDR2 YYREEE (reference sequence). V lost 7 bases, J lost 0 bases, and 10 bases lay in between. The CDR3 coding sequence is TGTGCCAGCCGGGGGGACAACCAAGAGACCCAGTACTTC. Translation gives CASRGDNQETQYF.

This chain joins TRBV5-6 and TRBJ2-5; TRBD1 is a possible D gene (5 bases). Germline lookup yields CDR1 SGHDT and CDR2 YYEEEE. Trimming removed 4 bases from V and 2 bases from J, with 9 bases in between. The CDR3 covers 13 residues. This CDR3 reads CASSVTVQETQYF. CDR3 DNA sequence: TGTGCCAGCAGCGTGACAGTACAAGAGACCCAGTACTTC.

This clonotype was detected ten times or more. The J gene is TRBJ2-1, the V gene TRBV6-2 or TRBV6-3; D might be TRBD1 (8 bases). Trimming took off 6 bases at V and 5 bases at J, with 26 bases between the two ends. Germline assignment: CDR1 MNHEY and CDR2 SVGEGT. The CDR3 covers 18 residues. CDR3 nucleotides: TGTGCCAGCAGCAGGGGGCCGGGACTAACCCATCGAGACAATGAGCAGTTCTTC. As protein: CASSRGPGLTHRDNEQFF.

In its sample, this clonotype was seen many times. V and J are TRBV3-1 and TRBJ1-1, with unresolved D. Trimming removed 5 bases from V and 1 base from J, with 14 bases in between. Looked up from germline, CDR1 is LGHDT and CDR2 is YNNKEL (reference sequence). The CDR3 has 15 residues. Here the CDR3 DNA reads TGTGCCAGCAGCAACGACGGAAGCAAGAACACTGAAGCTTTCTTT. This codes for CASSNDGSKNTEAFF. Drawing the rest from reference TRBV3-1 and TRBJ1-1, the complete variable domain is DTAVSQTPKYLVTQMGNDKSIKCEQNLGHDTMYWYKQDSKKFLKIMFSYNNKELIINETVPNRFSPKSPDKAHLNLHINSLELGDSAVYFCASSNDGSKNTEAFFGQGTRLTVV.

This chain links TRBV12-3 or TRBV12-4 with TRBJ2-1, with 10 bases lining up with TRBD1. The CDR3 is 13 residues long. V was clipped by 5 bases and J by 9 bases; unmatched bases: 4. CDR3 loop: CASSRGQGFEQFF. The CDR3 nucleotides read TGTGCCAGCAGTAGGGGACAGGGGTTTGAGCAGTTCTTC.

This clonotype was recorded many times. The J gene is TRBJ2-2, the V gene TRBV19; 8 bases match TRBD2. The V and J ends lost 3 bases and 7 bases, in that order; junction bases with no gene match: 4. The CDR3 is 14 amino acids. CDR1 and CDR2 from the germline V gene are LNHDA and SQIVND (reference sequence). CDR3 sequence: CASSIQRGFGELFF. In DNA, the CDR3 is TGTGCCAGTAGTATCCAGCGGGGGTTCGGGGAGCTGTTTTTT.

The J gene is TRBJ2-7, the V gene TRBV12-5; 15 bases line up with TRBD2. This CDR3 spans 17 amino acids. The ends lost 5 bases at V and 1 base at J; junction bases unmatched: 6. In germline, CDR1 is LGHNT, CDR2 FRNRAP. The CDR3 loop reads CASGLGLAGGFSYEQYF. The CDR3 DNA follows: TGTGCTAGTGGTCTGGGACTAGCGGGGGGATTTTCCTACGAGCAGTACTTC.

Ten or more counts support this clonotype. DNA of the CDR3: TGTGCCAGCAGCCAAGCACAGGGCTCAACTAATGAAAAACTGTTTTTT. Amino acids: CASSQAQGSTNEKLFF. The gene calls are TRBV4-2 and TRBJ1-4; the D gene is possibly TRBD1 (6 bases). The length of the CDR3 is 16 residues. Trimming cost V 1 base and J 0 bases, with 9 bases left between them. Germline V gene lookup returns CDR1 LGHNA and CDR2 YNFKEQ.

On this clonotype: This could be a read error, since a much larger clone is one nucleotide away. CDR3 sequence reads: CASSTAYEQYF. CDR3 sequence (DNA): TGTGCCAGCAGTACCGCCTACGAGCAGTACTTC. The gene calls are TRBV12-3 or TRBV12-4 and TRBJ2-7; no definite D call. The ends were cut back, 5 bases at V and 2 bases at J, with 4 bases in the middle. CDR3 length: 11 residues.

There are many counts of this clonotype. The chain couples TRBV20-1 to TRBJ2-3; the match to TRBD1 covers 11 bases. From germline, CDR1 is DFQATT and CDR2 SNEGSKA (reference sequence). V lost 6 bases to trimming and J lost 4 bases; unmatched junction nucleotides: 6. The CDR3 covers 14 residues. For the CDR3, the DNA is TGCAGTGCATGGACAGGGGGCGCGTCAGATACGCAGTATTTT. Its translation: CSAWTGGASDTQYF.

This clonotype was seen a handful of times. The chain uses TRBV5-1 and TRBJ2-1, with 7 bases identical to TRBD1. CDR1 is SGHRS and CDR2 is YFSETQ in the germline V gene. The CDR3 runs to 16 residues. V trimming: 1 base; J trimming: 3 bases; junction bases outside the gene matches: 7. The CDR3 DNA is TGCGCCAGCAGCTTGTCATTACGGACAGGCTACAATGAGCAGTTCTTC. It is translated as CASSLSLRTGYNEQFF.

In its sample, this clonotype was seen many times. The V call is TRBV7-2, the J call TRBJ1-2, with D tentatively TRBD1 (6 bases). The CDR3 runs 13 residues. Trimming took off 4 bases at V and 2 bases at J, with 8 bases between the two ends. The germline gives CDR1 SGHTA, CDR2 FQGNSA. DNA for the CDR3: TGTGCCAGCAGCTCGGACAGCAACTATGGCTACACCTTC. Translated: CASSSDSNYGYTF.

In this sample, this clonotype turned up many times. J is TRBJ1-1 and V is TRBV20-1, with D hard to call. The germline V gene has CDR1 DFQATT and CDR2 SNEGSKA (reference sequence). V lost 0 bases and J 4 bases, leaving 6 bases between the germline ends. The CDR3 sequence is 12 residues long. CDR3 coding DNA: TGCAGTGCTAGAGAGGACCGCACTGAAGCTTTCTTT. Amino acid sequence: CSAREDRTEAFF.

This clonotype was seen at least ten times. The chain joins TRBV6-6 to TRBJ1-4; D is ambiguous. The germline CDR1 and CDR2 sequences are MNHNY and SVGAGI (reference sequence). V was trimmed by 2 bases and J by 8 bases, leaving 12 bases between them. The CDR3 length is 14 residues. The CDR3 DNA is TGTGCCAGCAGTTACACTGGGGAGTTGGAAAAACTGTTTTTT. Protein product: CASSYTGELEKLFF.

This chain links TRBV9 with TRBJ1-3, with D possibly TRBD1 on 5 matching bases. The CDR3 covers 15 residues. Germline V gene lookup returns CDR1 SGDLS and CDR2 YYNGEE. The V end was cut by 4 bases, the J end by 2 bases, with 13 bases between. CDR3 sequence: CASSPRSGAGNTIYF. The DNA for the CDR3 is TGTGCCAGCAGCCCTCGATCGGGGGCTGGAAACACCATATATTTT.

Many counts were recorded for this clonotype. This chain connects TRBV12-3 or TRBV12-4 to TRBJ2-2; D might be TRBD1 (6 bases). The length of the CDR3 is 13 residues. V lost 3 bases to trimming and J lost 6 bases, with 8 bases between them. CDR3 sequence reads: CASSLQGPGELFF. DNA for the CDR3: TGTGCCAGCAGTTTGCAGGGGCCCGGGGAGCTGTTTTTT.

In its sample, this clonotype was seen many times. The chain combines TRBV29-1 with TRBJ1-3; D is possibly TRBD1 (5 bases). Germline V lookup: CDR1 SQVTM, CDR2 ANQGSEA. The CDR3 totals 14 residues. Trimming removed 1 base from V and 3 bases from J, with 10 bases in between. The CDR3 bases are TGCAGCGTTGAAGCAGGGAGCCGTGGAAACACCATATATTTT. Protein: CSVEAGSRGNTIYF.

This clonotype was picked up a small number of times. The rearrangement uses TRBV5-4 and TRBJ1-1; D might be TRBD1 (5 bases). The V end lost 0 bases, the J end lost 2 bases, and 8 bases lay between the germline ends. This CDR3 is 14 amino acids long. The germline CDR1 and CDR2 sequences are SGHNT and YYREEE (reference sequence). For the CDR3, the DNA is TGTGCCAGCAGCTTGGGCAGGGTCAACACTGAAGCTTTCTTT. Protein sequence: CASSLGRVNTEAFF.

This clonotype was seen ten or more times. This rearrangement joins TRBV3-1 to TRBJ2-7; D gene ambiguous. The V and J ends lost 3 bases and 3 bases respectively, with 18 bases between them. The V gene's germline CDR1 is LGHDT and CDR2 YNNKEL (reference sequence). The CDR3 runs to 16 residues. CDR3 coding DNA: TGTGCCAGCAGCCATTCCGGCCTCGGACGGATCTACGAGCAGTACTTC. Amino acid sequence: CASSHSGLGRIYEQYF.

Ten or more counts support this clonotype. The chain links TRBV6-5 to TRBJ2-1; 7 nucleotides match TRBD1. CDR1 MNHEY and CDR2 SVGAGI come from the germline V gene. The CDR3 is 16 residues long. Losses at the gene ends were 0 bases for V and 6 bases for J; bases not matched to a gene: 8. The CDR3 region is CASSYSSLTGRNEQFF. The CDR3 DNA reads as TGTGCCAGCAGTTACTCGAGCCTGACAGGGCGCAATGAGCAGTTCTTC.

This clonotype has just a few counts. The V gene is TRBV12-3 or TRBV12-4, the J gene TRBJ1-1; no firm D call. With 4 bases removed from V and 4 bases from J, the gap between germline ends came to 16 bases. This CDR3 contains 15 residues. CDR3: CASSSPGGYPTEAFF. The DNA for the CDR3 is TGTGCCAGCAGTTCCCCCGGAGGGTATCCCACTGAAGCTTTCTTT.

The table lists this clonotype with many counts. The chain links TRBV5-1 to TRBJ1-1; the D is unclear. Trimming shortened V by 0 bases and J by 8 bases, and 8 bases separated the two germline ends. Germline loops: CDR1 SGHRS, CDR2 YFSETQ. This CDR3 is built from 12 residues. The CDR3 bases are TGCGCCAGCAGCTTGGCCGGGAGAGAAGCTTTCTTT. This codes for CASSLAGREAFF.

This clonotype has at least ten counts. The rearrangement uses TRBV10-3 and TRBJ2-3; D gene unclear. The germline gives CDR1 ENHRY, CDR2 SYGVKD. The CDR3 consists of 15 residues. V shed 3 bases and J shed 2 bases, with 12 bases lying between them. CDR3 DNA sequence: TGTGCCATCAGTGATCCAGAGCGTTCCACAGATACGCAGTATTTT. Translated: CAISDPERSTDTQYF.

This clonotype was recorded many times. The CDR3: CASSSNPDGTQYF. In nucleotides, the CDR3 is TGCGCCAGCAGCTCGAATCCCGACGGGACCCAGTACTTC. The V and J genes are TRBV5-1 and TRBJ2-5; D gene unclear. The CDR3 is 13 residues long. Germline loops: CDR1 SGHRS, CDR2 YFSETQ. Trimming took 3 bases from V and 7 from J, leaving 13 bases between them. The full variable domain, its missing parts supplied by reference TRBV5-1 and TRBJ2-5, is KAGVTQTPRYLIKTRGQQVTLSCSPISGHRSVSWYQQTPGQGLQFLFEYFSETQRNKGNFPGRFSGRQFSNSRSEMNVSTLELGDSALYLCASSSNPDGTQYFGPGTRLLVL.

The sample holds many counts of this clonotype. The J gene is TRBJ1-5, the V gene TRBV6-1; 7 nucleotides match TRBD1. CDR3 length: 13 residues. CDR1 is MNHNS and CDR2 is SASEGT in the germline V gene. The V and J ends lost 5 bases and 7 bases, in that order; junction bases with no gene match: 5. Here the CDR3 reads CASSRQGIQPQHF. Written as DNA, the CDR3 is TGTGCCAGCAGTCGACAGGGCATCCAGCCCCAGCATTTT.

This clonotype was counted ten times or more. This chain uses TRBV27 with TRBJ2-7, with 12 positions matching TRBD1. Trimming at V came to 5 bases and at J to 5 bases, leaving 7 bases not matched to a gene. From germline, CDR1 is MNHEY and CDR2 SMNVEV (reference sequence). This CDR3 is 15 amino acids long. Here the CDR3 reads CASSLLRDRGHEQYF. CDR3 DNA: TGTGCCAGCAGTCTACTCCGGGACAGGGGGCACGAGCAGTACTTC.

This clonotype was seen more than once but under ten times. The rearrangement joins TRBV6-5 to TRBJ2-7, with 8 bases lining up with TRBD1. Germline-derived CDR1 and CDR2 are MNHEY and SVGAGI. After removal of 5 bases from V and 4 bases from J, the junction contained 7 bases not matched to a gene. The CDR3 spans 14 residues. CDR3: CASSHRGMEYEQYF. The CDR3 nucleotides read TGTGCCAGCAGTCACAGGGGGATGGAATACGAGCAGTACTTC.

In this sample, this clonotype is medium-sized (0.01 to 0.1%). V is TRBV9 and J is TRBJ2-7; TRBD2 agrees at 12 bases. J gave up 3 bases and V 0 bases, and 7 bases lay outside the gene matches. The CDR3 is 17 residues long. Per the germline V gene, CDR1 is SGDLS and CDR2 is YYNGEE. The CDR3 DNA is TGTGCCAGCAGCGTAGCTTCTAGCGGGGGGGCCGACTACGAGCAGTACTTC. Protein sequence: CASSVASSGGADYEQYF.

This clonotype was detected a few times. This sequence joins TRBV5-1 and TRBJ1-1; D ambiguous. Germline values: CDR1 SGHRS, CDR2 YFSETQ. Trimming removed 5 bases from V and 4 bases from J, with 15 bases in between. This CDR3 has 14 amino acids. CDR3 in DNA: TGCGCCAGCAGTTCTCTGGACTTCGGCACTGAAGCTTTCTTT. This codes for CASSSLDFGTEAFF.

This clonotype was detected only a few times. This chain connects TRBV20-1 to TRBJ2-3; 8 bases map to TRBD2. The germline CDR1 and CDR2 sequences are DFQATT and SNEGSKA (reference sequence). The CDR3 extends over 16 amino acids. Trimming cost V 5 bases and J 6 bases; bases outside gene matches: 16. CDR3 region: CSARSTTSGPADTQYF. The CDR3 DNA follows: TGCAGTGCTCGATCCACTACTAGCGGCCCAGCGGATACGCAGTATTTT.